The 2 T cell receptor beta chains in this list originate from one sample, sequenced in a study of shared clonotypes between healthy human individuals. The naive CD8 subset, CD45RO-negative cells positively selected for CCR7, excluded terminally differentiated effector memory CD45RA+ cells. The table came from immunoSEQ multiplex PCR; TCRdb's copy has only in-frame clones and leaves some out. Counted here are roughly 2.1 million clones, approximately 94% occurring once; the ten biggest clones make up roughly 1.7%. Sequenced sample: naive CD8+ T cells from PBMCs. These receptors were collected from a man aged 18 to 30 in good health. Some clones in this sample may be carry-over from other donors' samples.

The chain has TRBV7-2 and TRBJ2-1; no reliable D call. The germline V and J ends were trimmed by 5 bases and 13 bases, with 24 bases remaining between them. From germline, CDR1 is SGHTA and CDR2 FQGNSA. The length of the CDR3 is 15 residues. DNA for the CDR3: TGTGCCAGCAGCCATTTCTCAGCAGATTGGCCATCCCAGTTCTTC. Protein: CASSHFSADWPSQFF.

The chain couples TRBV30 to TRBJ2-2, with TRBD2 as a possible D gene (6 bases). V dropped 4 bases and J dropped 9 bases, with 15 bases sitting between them. Germline lookup yields CDR1 GTSNPN and CDR2 SVGIG (reference sequence). This CDR3 is 13 amino acids long. CDR3 in DNA: TGTGCCTGGACCATTGCTAGCGCCCGGGAGCTGTTTTTT. This encodes CAWTIASARELFF. The full variable domain, rest sourced from reference TRBV30 and TRBJ2-2, is SQTIHQWPATLVQPVGSPLSLECTVEGTSNPNLYWYRQAAGRGLQLLFYSVGIGQISSEVPQNLSASRPQDRQFILSSKKLLLSDSGFYLCAWTIASARELFFGEGSRLTVL.